This TCR beta chain is from a study of cytomegalovirus exposure and HLA in healthy donors. Study results and limitations: Usually a TCR sequence was rare, but some public TCRs were found in many donors.

Clones were sequenced by immunoSEQ multiplex PCR, and TCRdb holds only the in-frame ones, with some missing. The repertoire holds about 54,000 clones, with approximately 90% as singletons. About this clone: No antigen is known for it.

This CDR3 is 13 amino acids long. The junction had 4 bases not matched to a gene; V was cut back by 5 bases and J by 6 bases. Germline V gene data show CDR1 as MNHNS and CDR2 as SASEGT. Sequencing input: PBMCs. The genes are TRBV6-1 and TRBJ2-1; TRBD2 matches 7 bases. This receptor was taken from a woman under 30 in good health and CMV-seropositive. CDR3 in DNA: TGTGCCAGCAGTTGGGGGACTACCAATGAGCAGTTCTTC. This codes for CASSWGTTNEQFF.